The T cell receptor beta chain under discussion was sequenced for a study of cytomegalovirus exposure and HLA in healthy donors. The PCR was carried out with 60 Vbeta primers and 13 Jbeta primers. The assay was immunoSEQ multiplex PCR, and TCRdb's table has in-frame clones only and misses some. The table lists 110,000 to 150,000 clones, more than 75% of them singletons, with around 3.2% in the top ten. The specimen sequenced was PBMCs. This sequence was found in a female donor in good health and CMV-seronegative.

The CDR3 nucleotides are TGTGCCAGCTCCAGGGGCCTCTACAATGAGCAGTTCTTC. Translating it yields CASSRGLYNEQFF. V usage is TRBV27 and J usage is TRBJ2-1; a weak D match, TRBD1 (6 bases). Germline V gene lookup returns CDR1 MNHEY and CDR2 SMNVEV (reference sequence). Trimming took 8 bases from V and 3 from J, leaving 11 bases between them. This CDR3 has 13 amino acids.